The 24 T cell receptor beta chains presented below share a single source sample, sequenced in a study of regulatory T cells in long-lasting Graves disease. With iRepertoire HTBI primers and Arm-PCR of CDR3 regions, TCR beta libraries were built. TCRdb processed the multiplex PCR reads anew with MiXCR; each CDR3 protein has one entry. The sample lists almost 350,000 distinct CDR3 sequences, roughly 21% seen once, with 29% in the top ten. Time point in this sample: persistent/refractory GD, antithyroid drugs over 5 years with positive TRAb. The authors made the TCR library using RNA they extracted from PBMCs. Here the sequenced sample was peripheral blood mononuclear cells (PBMCs), taken when the disease was refractory, from a patient treated with antithyroid drugs. The source is a female donor with Graves disease.

The table lists this clonotype with many counts. The chain has TRBV29-1 and TRBJ1-1, with a weak D call TRBD1 (5 bases). CDR1 and CDR2 from the germline V gene are SQVTM and ANQGSEA. Trimming took 4 bases from V and 1 from J, leaving 13 bases between them. The CDR3 consists of 14 residues. CDR3 sequence reads: CSVAGRQRNTEAFF. In DNA form, the CDR3 reads TGCAGCGTTGCGGGTCGACAGAGGAACACTGAAGCTTTCTTT.

The rearrangement joins TRBV19 to TRBJ2-2, with 7 bases identical to TRBD2. Trimming removed 3 bases from V and 4 bases from J; junction bases left unmatched: 5. From germline, CDR1 is LNHDA and CDR2 SQIVND (reference sequence). The CDR3 has 15 residues. CDR3 loop: CASSIGDYVTGELFF. The CDR3 bases are TGTGCCAGTAGTATTGGGGACTACGTCACCGGGGAGCTGTTTTTT.

J is TRBJ2-2 and V is TRBV28, with TRBD2 matching 9 bases. V lost 6 bases, J lost 5 bases, and 10 bases stayed unmatched. In germline, CDR1 is MDHEN, CDR2 SYDVKM. The CDR3 is made up of 16 amino acids. As DNA, the CDR3 is TGTGCCAGCAGACCACGTAGCGGGAGTTATACCGGGGAGCTGTTTTTT. This sequence encodes CASRPRSGSYTGELFF.

In this sample, this clonotype turned up many times. The rearrangement links TRBV2 to TRBJ1-5; 7 bases line up with TRBD1. Germline CDR1 and CDR2: SNHLY and FYNNEI. CDR3 length: 13 residues. V gave up 7 bases and J gave up 8 bases; unmatched junction bases: 8. The CDR3 sequence is CASTGQLGEPQHF. CDR3 coding DNA: TGTGCCAGCACGGGACAGTTAGGAGAGCCCCAGCATTTT.

The J gene is TRBJ2-5, the V gene TRBV9; D not certain. V shed 0 bases and J shed 5 bases, with 8 bases lying between them. The CDR3 runs to 13 residues. Germline V gene sequence: CDR1 SGDLS, CDR2 YYNGEE. This chain's CDR3 is CASSVGSVETQYF. The CDR3 DNA reads as TGTGCCAGCAGCGTAGGCTCAGTGGAGACCCAGTACTTC.

The chain joins TRBV20-1 to TRBJ1-6; tentatively, D is TRBD1 (5 bases). V lost 3 bases and J 14 bases, leaving 14 bases between the germline ends. CDR1 is DFQATT and CDR2 is SNEGSKA in the germline V gene (reference sequence). This CDR3 region has 12 residues. The CDR3 loop is CSARPGPATLHF. In DNA, the CDR3 is TGCAGTGCTAGGCCGGGGCCTGCTACCCTCCACTTT.

This clonotype was counted many times. V usage is TRBV11-3 and J usage is TRBJ2-1, with 11 bases that match TRBD2. Germline V gene sequence: CDR1 SGHNT, CDR2 YENEEA. Germline trimming cut 1 base from V and 3 bases from J; bases unmatched to any gene: 5. The CDR3 runs 17 residues. CDR3: CASSLGASGRFYNEQFF. The DNA of the CDR3 is TGTGCCAGCAGCTTAGGGGCTAGCGGGAGGTTCTACAATGAGCAGTTCTTC. Full variable domain (outside the CDR3, taken from reference TRBV11-3 and TRBJ2-1): EAGVVQSPRYKIIEKKQPVAFWCNPISGHNTLYWYLQNLGQGPELLIRYENEEAVDDSQLPKDRFSAERLKGVDSTLKIQPAELGDSAVYLCASSLGASGRFYNEQFFGPGTRLTVL.

The J gene is TRBJ2-3, the V gene TRBV11-2, with D hard to call. In germline, CDR1 is SGHAT, CDR2 FQNNGV. V lost 2 bases and J 9 bases, leaving 15 bases between the germline ends. This CDR3 is built from 14 residues. The CDR3 loop reads CASSLIGPKDTQYF. In DNA form, the CDR3 reads TGTGCCAGCAGCTTAATCGGCCCAAAGGACACGCAGTATTTT. Filled out from reference TRBV11-2 and TRBJ2-3, the complete variable domain reads EAGVAQSPRYKIIEKRQSVAFWCNPISGHATLYWYQQILGQGPKLLIQFQNNGVVDDSQLPKDRFSAERLKGVDSTLKIQPAKLEDSAVYLCASSLIGPKDTQYFGPGTRLTVL.

This clonotype has a count of ten or more. The rearrangement links TRBV6-1 to TRBJ1-2; TRBD1 might be the D (6 bases). Germline V gene data show CDR1 as MNHNS and CDR2 as SASEGT. CDR3 length equals 14 residues. V gave up 7 bases and J gave up 3 bases, with 15 bases separating them. This chain's CDR3 is CASNPGGAYYGYTF. The CDR3 region has the DNA TGTGCCAGCAACCCTGGGGGGGCCTACTATGGCTACACCTTC.

This clonotype was picked up many times. The rearrangement links TRBV10-3 to TRBJ1-6, with a weak D call TRBD1 (6 bases). Germline values: CDR1 ENHRY, CDR2 SYGVKD. The CDR3 covers 16 residues. V was shortened by 0 bases and J by 9 bases, with 15 bases between the two germline ends. CDR3 loop: CAISESKGGTRSPLHF. DNA for the CDR3: TGTGCCATCAGTGAGTCTAAGGGGGGGACTCGTTCACCCCTCCACTTT.

This clonotype was counted many times. This chain joins TRBV12-3 or TRBV12-4 and TRBJ2-7; 8 bases align to TRBD2. J gave up 6 bases and V 7 bases, and 5 bases lay outside the gene matches. The CDR3 runs 12 residues. The CDR3 is CASKIAGGEQYF. DNA of the CDR3: TGTGCCAGCAAGATCGCGGGGGGCGAGCAGTACTTC.

A single count supports this clonotype. This may stem from a read error, because a much larger clone lies one nucleotide away. CDR3 sequence reads: CASSLAPSGACEQYF. The DNA for the CDR3 is TGTGCCAGCAGTTTAGCGCCTAGCGGGGCTTGCGAGCAGTACTTC. V usage is TRBV2 and J usage is TRBJ2-7; 9 bases are a match to TRBD2. The CDR3 has 15 amino acids. Unmatched junction bases numbered 11, after V lost 5 bases and J lost 6 bases. CDR1 is SNHLY and CDR2 is FYNNEI in the germline V gene.

In its sample, this clonotype was seen many times. The V gene is TRBV3-1, the J gene TRBJ1-2; TRBD1 matches 7 bases. Germline CDR1 reads LGHDT; CDR2 reads YNNKEL (reference sequence). The CDR3 runs 16 residues. With V trimmed by 0 bases and J by 5 bases, 9 bases remained unmatched. In nucleotides, the CDR3 is TGTGCCAGCAGCCAAGATGGGCACACAGGGGATTATGGCTACACCTTC. Its translation: CASSQDGHTGDYGYTF.

The chain has TRBV6-9 and TRBJ1-6, with 7 bases identical to TRBD1. V dropped 3 bases and J dropped 1; count of bases not matched to a gene: 12. This CDR3 region has 19 residues. The germline CDR1 and CDR2 sequences are MNHGY and SVAAGI. The CDR3 DNA sequence: TGTGCCAGCAGTTACCAGAGTACAGGGGTGGGTTCCTATAATTCACCCCTCCACTTT. It codes for CASSYQSTGVGSYNSPLHF.

The table lists this clonotype with many counts. This chain uses TRBV7-8 with TRBJ2-1, with D hard to call. Trimming pared 0 bases from V and 7 bases from J, leaving 10 bases between. The CDR3 is made up of 14 amino acids. Germline CDR1 reads SGHVS; CDR2 reads FQNEAQ. The CDR3: CASSLARLPNEQFF. DNA for the CDR3: TGTGCCAGCAGCTTAGCTAGGCTTCCTAATGAGCAGTTCTTC. The full variable domain, with the rest looked up from reference TRBV7-8 and TRBJ2-1, is GAGVSQSPRYKVAKRGQDVALRCDPISGHVSLFWYQQALGQGPEFLTYFQNEAQLDKSGLPSDRFFAERPEGSVSTLKIQRTQQEDSAVYLCASSLARLPNEQFFGPGTRLTVL.

This clonotype was detected only a few times. The J gene is TRBJ2-4, the V gene TRBV7-2, with D unresolved. CDR3 length: 15 residues. The germline V and J ends were trimmed by 4 bases and 3 bases, with 13 bases remaining between them. Germline V gene data show CDR1 as SGHTA and CDR2 as FQGNSA. CDR3: CASSSRTAGKNIQYF. CDR3 nucleotides: TGTGCCAGCAGCTCCCGGACGGCTGGCAAAAACATTCAGTACTTC.

This clonotype showed up just a few times. This chain uses TRBV20-1 with TRBJ1-6, with D unresolved. Germline CDR1 is DFQATT and CDR2 is SNEGSKA (reference sequence). Trimming left V 2 bases short and J 5 bases short, with 13 bases between. The CDR3 is 15 residues long. Here the CDR3 DNA reads TGCAGTGCTAGACCCCGAGCGGATCATAATTCACCCCTCCACTTT. Translation: CSARPRADHNSPLHF.

This clonotype was picked up many times. V and J are TRBV7-9 and TRBJ2-5; D perhaps matches TRBD1 (7 bases). This CDR3 has 14 amino acids. Trimming removed 2 bases from V and 4 bases from J, with 11 bases in between. CDR1 is SEHNR and CDR2 is FQNEAQ in the germline V gene (reference sequence). The CDR3 DNA reads TGTGCCAGCAGCTTACAGGGGGGTCGAGAGACCCAGTACTTC. The encoded protein is CASSLQGGRETQYF.

This clonotype has a count of ten or more. The chain links TRBV12-3 or TRBV12-4 to TRBJ1-1; no clear D. The V end was cut by 2 bases, the J end by 1 base, with 11 bases between. The CDR3 length is 15 residues. The CDR3 is CASSLRRGKNTEAFF. CDR3 in DNA: TGTGCCAGCAGTTTACGGCGGGGTAAGAACACTGAAGCTTTCTTT.

This clonotype showed up just a few times. V usage is TRBV20-1 and J usage is TRBJ2-7; 8 bases agree with TRBD1. V gave up 5 bases and J gave up 5 bases; unmatched junction bases: 8. The CDR3 is made up of 13 amino acids. Germline values: CDR1 DFQATT, CDR2 SNEGSKA (reference sequence). The CDR3 DNA reads as TGCAGTGCTCAGGGGGCGGTAATCCACGAGCAGTACTTC. Its protein product is CSAQGAVIHEQYF.

This clonotype has at least ten counts. The rearrangement joins TRBV2 to TRBJ1-2, with a weak D call TRBD1 (5 bases). V was cut by 7 bases and J by 0 bases, with 12 bases left in between. Germline CDR1 SNHLY, CDR2 FYNNEI. The CDR3 runs 14 residues. Here the CDR3 reads CASTWTDTNYGYTF. The CDR3, as DNA: TGTGCCAGCACTTGGACGGACACTAACTATGGCTACACCTTC.

This clonotype was detected many times. V gene TRBV5-1 combines with J gene TRBJ1-2; D is ambiguous. The germline V and J ends were trimmed by 0 bases and 6 bases, with 9 bases remaining between them. This CDR3 is 13 amino acids long. Germline CDR1 reads SGHRS; CDR2 reads YFSETQ. CDR3 protein: CASSLAEAHGYTF. The DNA for the CDR3 is TGCGCCAGCAGCTTGGCGGAAGCCCATGGCTACACCTTC.

Of note for this clonotype: A much larger clone is a single base away; this may be a read error. The genes are TRBV3-1 and TRBJ1-6, with D maybe TRBD1 (6 bases). CDR1 is LGHDT, CDR2 YNNKEL, per germline (reference sequence). Trimming removed 4 bases at V and 11 bases at J, with 15 bases between. The CDR3 has 14 amino acids. CDR3 sequence (DNA): TGTGCCAGCAGCCCGCAGGGGTTCTCTCCACCCCTCCACTTT. Its translation: CASSPQGFSPPLHF.

The DNA for the CDR3 is TGTGCTAGTGGCCTTGTAGCGGGAGAGCAAGATGAGCAGTTCTTC. This codes for CASGLVAGEQDEQFF. The chain has TRBV12-5 and TRBJ2-1; 9 bases agree with TRBD2. In germline, CDR1 is LGHNT, CDR2 FRNRAP. V gave up 6 bases and J gave up 8 bases; unmatched junction bases: 11. CDR3 length equals 15 residues.